This T cell receptor (beta chain) was recorded in a study of tumor T cells in aggressive B-cell lymphoma. Sequencing used immunoSEQ multiplex PCR; TCRdb keeps in-frame clones, though not all of them. The sample shows roughly 2,700 clones, roughly 85% of them seen only once. The germline V gene has CDR1 MNHNY and CDR2 SVGAGI (reference sequence). This CDR3 comprises 11 residues. Unmatched junction bases numbered 3, after V lost 6 bases and J lost 8 bases. The receptor was isolated from an adult with diffuse large B cell lymphoma. Some clones in this sample may be carry-over from other donors' samples. The chain recombines TRBV6-6 with TRBJ1-1, with 7 positions matching TRBD1. The sequenced material came from tumor tissue. DNA of the CDR3: TGTGCCAGCAGCCGACAGGGAGAAGCTTTCTTT. As protein: CASSRQGEAFF.